The 27 T cell receptor beta chains below were found in one sample sequenced in a study. TCRdb analysed the 5' RACE reads with MiXCR anew, one entry per CDR3 protein. The sample has roughly 8,400 distinct CDR3 sequences, roughly 60% seen once. Sequenced: tumor-infiltrating memory CD4+ T cells sorted from the breast tumor. Subset defined: memory CD4+ T cells, CD4+CD45RO+CD25-. The receptors here all came from a female donor with breast cancer.

The chain couples TRBV4-1 to TRBJ2-3; D possibly corresponds to TRBD2 (5 bases). The germline V gene has CDR1 MGHRA and CDR2 YSYEKL. The length of the CDR3 is 13 residues. Trimming pared 0 bases from V and 8 bases from J, leaving 9 bases between. For the CDR3, the DNA is TGCGCCAGCAGCCAAGATTGGGCGGGTACGCAGTATTTT. Translating it yields CASSQDWAGTQYF.

This clonotype was counted between two and nine times. The CDR3 protein is CASSFSSGGGQTQYF. The CDR3 DNA follows: TGTGCCAGCAGCTTCTCTAGCGGCGGGGGGCAGACCCAGTACTTC. The genes are TRBV7-6 and TRBJ2-5, with TRBD2 identical over 8 bases. CDR1 and CDR2 from the germline V gene are SGHVS and FNYEAQ. V was pared by 3 bases and J by 6 bases, with 9 bases of the junction left unmatched. The CDR3 has 15 residues. The full variable domain, its missing parts supplied by reference TRBV7-6 and TRBJ2-5, is GAGVSQSPRYKVTKRGQDVALRCDPISGHVSLYWYRQALGQGPEFLTYFNYEAQQDKSGLPNDRFSAERPEGSISTLTIQRTEQRDSAMYRCASSFSSGGGQTQYFGPGTRLLVL.

The chain carries TRBV12-3 or TRBV12-4 and TRBJ2-1; 14 bases fit TRBD2. V was pared by 6 bases and J by 8 bases, with 0 bases of the junction left unmatched. This CDR3 is 13 amino acids long. The CDR3 DNA reads as TGTGCCAGCAGGACTAGCGGGGGGGATGAGCAGTTCTTC. Its translation: CASRTSGGDEQFF.

The V call is TRBV6-5, the J call TRBJ2-7; 7 bases fit TRBD1. Trimming took 9 bases from V and 2 from J; bases not matched to a gene: 10. The CDR3 has 14 amino acids. The germline V gene encodes CDR1 MNHEY and CDR2 SVGAGI. The CDR3 spells CARPSGTAAYEQYF. CDR3 DNA sequence: TGTGCCAGACCATCAGGGACAGCAGCCTACGAGCAGTACTTC.

Of note for this clonotype: In this CDR3 the conserved last residue, phenylalanine or tryptophan, is missing, so a read error is likely. This rearrangement joins TRBV20-1 to TRBJ2-7, with 7 bases that match TRBD2. This CDR3 is built from 15 residues. Germline loops: CDR1 DFQATT, CDR2 SNEGSKA (reference sequence). V was pared by 3 bases and J by 6 bases, with 14 bases of the junction left unmatched. The CDR3 loop is CSASGTGGYLAEQYY. The DNA of the CDR3 is TGCAGTGCTAGCGGGACGGGAGGCTATCTTGCCGAGCAGTACTAC.

This rearrangement joins TRBV6-5 to TRBJ2-7; TRBD1 matches 11 bases. After removal of 5 bases from V and 6 bases from J, the junction contained 3 bases not matched to a gene. Germline values: CDR1 MNHEY, CDR2 SVGAGI. The CDR3 loop spans 13 amino acids. The CDR3 spells CASSRDRGSEQYF. CDR3 nucleotide sequence: TGTGCCAGCAGTCGGGACAGGGGGAGCGAGCAGTACTTC.

V usage is TRBV4-3 and J usage is TRBJ2-1; D possibly corresponds to TRBD1 (5 bases). The CDR3 runs to 14 residues. The germline gives CDR1 LGHNA, CDR2 YSLEER. Trimming stripped 4 bases from V and 6 bases from J, with 13 bases between. For the CDR3, the DNA is TGCGCCAGCAGCCTCAACAGGAGTGGCAATGAGCAGTTCTTC. Protein sequence: CASSLNRSGNEQFF.

J is TRBJ1-3 and V is TRBV15; no clear D gene. Per germline, CDR1 LNHNV and CDR2 YYDKDF (reference sequence). V was trimmed by 2 bases and J by 4 bases, leaving 9 bases between them. This CDR3 is 14 amino acids long. The CDR3 bases are TGTGCCACCAGCAGACCGACAAGAGGAAACACCATATATTTT. It yields the protein CATSRPTRGNTIYF.

This rearrangement joins TRBV18 to TRBJ2-1; D is uncertain. V was pared by 3 bases and J by 2 bases, with 17 bases between. This CDR3 is built from 17 residues. The germline V gene encodes CDR1 KGHSH and CDR2 LQKENI. The CDR3 nucleotides read TGTGCCAGCTCACCTCAGAGTGGTCAGAGCCCCTACAATGAGCAGTTCTTC. This sequence encodes CASSPQSGQSPYNEQFF.

Within the sample, this clonotype is medium-sized (0.01 to 0.1%). The chain carries TRBV6-5 and TRBJ1-2; D uncertain. The CDR3 sequence is 13 residues long. The germline CDR1 and CDR2 sequences are MNHEY and SVGAGI. Trimming shortened V by 5 bases and J by 1 base, and 8 bases separated the two germline ends. CDR3 in amino acids: CASSRVLNYGYTF. DNA for the CDR3: TGTGCCAGCAGTCGCGTCCTTAACTATGGCTACACCTTC.

The sample holds a few counts of this clonotype. The gene calls are TRBV27 and TRBJ1-5; D gene ambiguous. Germline V gives CDR1 MNHEY, CDR2 SMNVEV (reference sequence). V was trimmed by 8 bases and J by 0 bases, leaving 17 bases between them. CDR3 length equals 16 residues. The CDR3: CASGSRQSYSNQPQHF. As DNA, the CDR3 is TGTGCCAGCGGCTCACGTCAGAGCTATAGCAATCAGCCCCAGCATTTT.

The chain couples TRBV7-2 to TRBJ2-2; D is ambiguous. The V end was cut by 5 bases, the J end by 1 base, with 5 bases between. Per germline, CDR1 SGHTA and CDR2 FQGNSA. The CDR3 length is 13 residues. DNA of the CDR3: TGTGCCAGCAGCCAGTGGAACACCGGGGAGCTGTTTTTT. Amino acid sequence: CASSQWNTGELFF.

The chain joins TRBV6-1 to TRBJ2-7; the D gene is possibly TRBD2 (6 bases). The CDR3 contains 12 residues. Trimming left V 7 bases short and J 5 bases short, with 12 bases between. Germline V lookup: CDR1 MNHNS, CDR2 SASEGT. The CDR3 sequence is CASKGGLDEQYF. The CDR3, as DNA: TGTGCCAGCAAGGGAGGTTTAGACGAGCAGTACTTC.

The chain joins TRBV12-3 or TRBV12-4 to TRBJ1-5; D is unresolved. This CDR3 comprises 13 residues. V was shortened by 3 bases and J by 7 bases, with 10 bases between the two germline ends. The CDR3 DNA is TGTGCCAGCAGTTTCGATTTCGTACAGCCCCAGCATTTT. This gives the protein CASSFDFVQPQHF.

The chain combines TRBV7-3 with TRBJ2-3; TRBD1 agrees at 9 bases. The CDR3 loop spans 16 amino acids. Germline V CDR1 and CDR2: SGHTA, FQGTGA. J gave up 2 bases and V 5 bases, and 8 bases lay outside the gene matches. This CDR3 reads CASSARGQGNTDTQYF. As DNA, the CDR3 is TGTGCCAGCAGCGCCCGGGGACAGGGTAACACAGATACGCAGTATTTT.

This clonotype has only a few counts. J is TRBJ1-4 and V is TRBV4-1; D is undetermined. Deletions cut 4 bases from V and 8 bases from J, with 11 bases between. Looked up from germline, CDR1 is MGHRA and CDR2 is YSYEKL. The CDR3 has 13 amino acids. The CDR3 loop reads CASSLHRDEKLFF. CDR3 DNA sequence: TGCGCCAGCAGCCTGCATAGAGACGAAAAACTGTTTTTT.

The chain employs TRBV3-1 and TRBJ1-5; D might be TRBD1 (6 bases). The germline V and J ends were trimmed by 1 base and 2 bases, with 15 bases remaining between them. The CDR3 is made up of 17 amino acids. Per germline, CDR1 LGHDT and CDR2 YNNKEL (reference sequence). CDR3 coding DNA: TGTGCCAGCAGCCAAGGTTCGGGGGCCAAACGCAATCAGCCCCAGCATTTT. Translating it yields CASSQGSGAKRNQPQHF. Combining the CDR3 with reference TRBV3-1 and TRBJ1-5 gives the whole variable domain DTAVSQTPKYLVTQMGNDKSIKCEQNLGHDTMYWYKQDSKKFLKIMFSYNNKELIINETVPNRFSPKSPDKAHLNLHINSLELGDSAVYFCASSQGSGAKRNQPQHFGDGTRLSIL.

This chain connects TRBV10-2 to TRBJ1-4; D gene uncertain. Trimming left V 0 bases short and J 11 bases short, with 10 bases between. The CDR3 runs 13 residues. Germline V gives CDR1 WSHSY, CDR2 SAAADI. CDR3 coding DNA: TGCGCCAGCAGTGAGTCGGATACTGTGAAACTGTTTTTT. Protein sequence: CASSESDTVKLFF.

The gene calls are TRBV27 and TRBJ1-6, with 7 nucleotides matching TRBD1. V shed 5 bases, J shed 7 bases, and the junction held 5 bases outside the gene matches. Looked up from germline, CDR1 is MNHEY and CDR2 is SMNVEV (reference sequence). This CDR3 is built from 14 residues. CDR3: CASSRQGRNSPLHF. CDR3 coding DNA: TGTGCCAGCAGTCGACAGGGTCGGAATTCACCCCTCCACTTT.

This clonotype came up a few times. This chain uses TRBV20-1 with TRBJ2-3; D remains unclear. V was trimmed by 6 bases and J by 7 bases, leaving 5 bases between them. CDR1 is DFQATT, CDR2 SNEGSKA, per germline (reference sequence). The CDR3 runs to 9 residues. The CDR3 spells CSAGNTQYF. The CDR3 nucleotides read TGCAGTGCGGGGAATACGCAGTATTTT.

The J gene is TRBJ2-3, the V gene TRBV20-1; D uncertain. Germline V lookup: CDR1 DFQATT, CDR2 SNEGSKA (reference sequence). Trimming removed 1 base from V and 0 bases from J, with 17 bases in between. The CDR3 spans 17 residues. In DNA, the CDR3 is TGCAGTGCTAGAGCCCTTGACGGATCACCTAGCACAGATACGCAGTATTTT. Protein: CSARALDGSPSTDTQYF.

The V gene is TRBV4-1, the J gene TRBJ1-1; no definite D call. With 0 bases removed from V and 10 bases from J, the gap between germline ends came to 12 bases. The CDR3 has 13 residues. Germline values: CDR1 MGHRA, CDR2 YSYEKL. The CDR3: CASSQDAAAGAFF. For the CDR3, the DNA is TGCGCCAGCAGCCAAGATGCCGCTGCGGGAGCTTTCTTT.

The rearrangement joins TRBV6-6 to TRBJ2-1; weak D call: TRBD1 (6 bases). V was pared by 6 bases and J by 5 bases, with 8 bases between. The V gene's germline CDR1 is MNHNY and CDR2 SVGAGI (reference sequence). The CDR3 spans 12 residues. The CDR3 loop reads CASRDSNNEQFF. Here the CDR3 DNA reads TGTGCCAGCAGGGACAGTAACAATGAGCAGTTCTTC.

This sequence joins TRBV12-3 or TRBV12-4 and TRBJ1-2; D unclear. The CDR3 is made up of 12 amino acids. Trimming removed 5 bases at V and 6 bases at J, with 10 bases between. This CDR3 reads CASSRATDGYTF. CDR3 in DNA: TGTGCCAGCAGTCGCGCGACGGATGGCTACACCTTC.

The rearrangement links TRBV20-1 to TRBJ2-3; D gene unclear. The germline V gene encodes CDR1 DFQATT and CDR2 SNEGSKA (reference sequence). The CDR3 length is 13 residues. Trimming stripped 6 bases from V and 0 bases from J, with 10 bases between. CDR3 sequence reads: CSARLFSTDTQYF. The CDR3 nucleotides are TGCAGTGCCCGACTGTTTAGCACAGATACGCAGTATTTT.

The chain uses TRBV4-2 and TRBJ1-1, with D perhaps TRBD1 (6 bases). The CDR3 totals 14 residues. CDR1 and CDR2 (germline): LGHNA, YNFKEQ. Trimming removed 4 bases at V and 1 base at J, with 10 bases between. DNA for the CDR3: TGTGCCAGCAGCCCCGACAGGCAGAACACTGAAGCTTTCTTT. Its translation: CASSPDRQNTEAFF.

The chain carries TRBV5-5 and TRBJ2-2; D is unresolved. Germline assignment: CDR1 SGHKS and CDR2 YYEKEE (reference sequence). This CDR3 region has 14 residues. The V end was cut by 4 bases, the J end by 5 bases, with 12 bases between. Here the CDR3 DNA reads TGTGCCAGCAGCGGAAGGGTAACGACCGGGGAGCTGTTTTTT. This codes for CASSGRVTTGELFF.